The clone carrying this T cell receptor (beta chain) was recorded at least ten times. The antigen is unknown. The sample originates from a study of OX40 agonist ivuxolimab in advanced cancers. About the study: Dose-escalation patients suffered from hepatocellular carcinoma, melanoma, renal cell or head and neck cancer.

The CDR3 covers 16 residues. Germline V lookup: CDR1 SNHLY, CDR2 FYNNEI. The V end lost 2 bases, the J end lost 3 bases, and 14 bases lay between the germline ends. General observations from the study: Averaged across samples, CD8+ T cells carried more expanded clones than CD4+ did.

Profiling relied on immunoSEQ multiplex PCR, and the TCRdb table lists in-frame clones only, not all of them. The sample consists of about 66,000 clones, approximately 90% of them appearing once. The receptor's source is an adult with an advanced solid tumor such as melanoma, head and neck, liver or kidney cancer. The V call is TRBV2, the J call TRBJ2-4; D might be TRBD2 (6 bases). Sequencing used CD4+ or CD8+ T cells sorted from blood, obtained in a trial of the OX40 agonist ivuxolimab. The CDR3 coding sequence is TGTGCCAGCAGTGAATGGGCGGGACGGGGCAAAAACATTCAGTACTTC. The encoded protein is CASSEWAGRGKNIQYF.